The TCR beta chain described here comes from a study of cytomegalovirus exposure and HLA in healthy donors. Whole-study results and caveats: TRBV6-2, TRBV6-3 and some other V segments were excluded as indistinguishable. Many donors carried some public TCRs, although rarity characterized most TCR sequences.

In the PCR, 60 Vbeta and 13 Jbeta primers were used. Sequenced by immunoSEQ multiplex PCR; TCRdb stores in-frame clones only, minus some. The data contain about 140,000 clones, 66% of them singletons. As concerns this clone: Antigen specificity is unknown.

CDR3 length equals 14 residues. Trimming left V 0 bases short and J 4 bases short, with 10 bases between. Germline CDR1 reads SGHRS; CDR2 reads YFSETQ. The sequence was obtained from a woman aged 60 to 75 in good health and CMV-seronegative. The chain joins TRBV5-1 to TRBJ1-1; D remains unclear. The sequencing input was PBMCs. The CDR3 sequence is CASSLVPERTEAFF. For the CDR3, the DNA is TGCGCCAGCAGCTTGGTACCGGAGCGCACTGAAGCTTTCTTT. The full variable domain, rest sourced from reference TRBV5-1 and TRBJ1-1, is KAGVTQTPRYLIKTRGQQVTLSCSPISGHRSVSWYQQTPGQGLQFLFEYFSETQRNKGNFPGRFSGRQFSNSRSEMNVSTLELGDSALYLCASSLVPERTEAFFGQGTRLTVV.